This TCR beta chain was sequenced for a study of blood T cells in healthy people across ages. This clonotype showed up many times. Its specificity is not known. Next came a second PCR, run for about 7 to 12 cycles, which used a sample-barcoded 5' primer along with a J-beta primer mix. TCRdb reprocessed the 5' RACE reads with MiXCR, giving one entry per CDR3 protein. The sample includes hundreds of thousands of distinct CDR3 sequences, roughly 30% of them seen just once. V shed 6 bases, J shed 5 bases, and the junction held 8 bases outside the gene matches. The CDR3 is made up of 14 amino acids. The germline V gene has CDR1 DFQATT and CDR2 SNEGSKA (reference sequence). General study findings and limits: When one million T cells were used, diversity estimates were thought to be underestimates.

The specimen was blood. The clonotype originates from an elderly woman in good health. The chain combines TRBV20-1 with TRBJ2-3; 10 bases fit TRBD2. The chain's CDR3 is CSAVSGGFGDTQYF. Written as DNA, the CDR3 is TGCAGTGCCGTTAGCGGGGGGTTTGGAGATACGCAGTATTTT.